This T cell receptor beta chain was captured by sequencing in a study of technical replicates of blood from a few donors. Method: immunoSEQ multiplex PCR; TCRdb's copy keeps in-frame clones and lacks some. The profile shows 60,000 to 85,000 clones, roughly nine tenths of them singletons. This CDR3 region has 16 residues. V lost 6 bases and J lost 2; bases outside the gene matches: 11. Per the germline V gene, CDR1 is LNHDA and CDR2 is SQIVND (reference sequence). The chain recombines TRBV19 with TRBJ2-7, with 9 bases lining up with TRBD1. The sequence was obtained from a human donor in good health. The sequenced sample consisted of T cells isolated from PBMCs. CDR3 protein: CASRIEGQGLAYEQYF. DNA of the CDR3: TGTGCCAGTAGAATCGAAGGACAGGGGTTGGCCTACGAGCAGTACTTC. The full variable domain, with the rest looked up from reference TRBV19 and TRBJ2-7, is DGGITQSPKYLFRKEGQNVTLSCEQNLNHDAMYWYRQDPGQGLRLIYYSQIVNDFQKGDIAEGYSVSREKKESFPLTVTSAQKNPTAFYLCASRIEGQGLAYEQYFGPGTRLTVT.